This T cell receptor (beta chain) was captured in a study of blood T cell repertoires in COVID-19. For the study at large: The United States, Italy and Spain provided the acute and convalescent COVID-19 samples.

The V gene's germline CDR1 is MRHNA and CDR2 SNTAGT. CDR3 length equals 14 residues. The V and J ends lost 11 bases and 3 bases respectively, with 16 bases between them. Sequencing used immunoSEQ multiplex PCR; TCRdb keeps in-frame clones, though not all of them. Altogether over 150,000 clones are present, about 88% being singletons, with the ten largest covering around 9.5%. Material: PBMCs or T cells enriched from blood (not recorded which). The clonotype was recovered from a woman younger than 35 who had recovered from COVID-19. The chain combines TRBV6-4 with TRBJ1-4; D is unclear. CDR3 sequence (DNA): TGTGCCGGGAGCCCCGCGGGAGCTAATGAAAAACTGTTTTTT. This codes for CAGSPAGANEKLFF.